In its sample, the clone carrying this T cell receptor (beta chain) was seen once. These data belong to a study of shared clonotypes between healthy human individuals. The repertoire was sequenced with immunoSEQ multiplex PCR; TCRdb's copy has only in-frame clones and lacks some. The top ten hold roughly 0.13% of the sample, which has roughly 2.4 million clones, approximately 96% seen once. CDR3 length: 13 residues. The germline CDR1 and CDR2 sequences are MRHNA and SNTAGT. The V end was cut by 7 bases, the J end by 1 base, with 7 bases between. The rearrangement uses TRBV6-4 and TRBJ2-2; D remains unclear. The sequence came from a man younger than 35 in good health. Sequencing used naive CD4+ T cells sorted from blood. As to subset: CD45RA+ positively selected. DNA for the CDR3: TGTGCCAGCATCCGTTGGAACACCGGGGAGCTGTTTTTT. Its translation: CASIRWNTGELFF.